Below, 27 T cell receptor beta chains from the same sample are listed, as sequenced in a study of T cell responses to AZD1222 COVID-19 vaccine. Measured with immunoSEQ multiplex PCR; TCRdb has only the in-frame clones, and not every one. The table records roughly 60,000 clones, approximately 90% of them present only once. The sequencing used peripheral blood, collected on day 0 of AZD1222 vaccination. Receptor source: an adult in good health.

V is TRBV7-8 and J is TRBJ1-5; TRBD1 aligns across 12 bases. The CDR3 spans 17 residues. Germline values: CDR1 SGHVS, CDR2 FQNEAQ. With 3 bases clipped from V and 1 base from J, the junction kept 4 bases outside the gene matches. As DNA, the CDR3 is TGTGCCAGCAGCTTTGGGACAGGGGGCCGGAGCAATCAGCCCCAGCATTTT. It translates to CASSFGTGGRSNQPQHF.

This chain uses TRBV11-2 with TRBJ1-6; no firm D call. The germline V gene has CDR1 SGHAT and CDR2 FQNNGV. V was cut by 1 base and J by 0 bases, with 10 bases left in between. The CDR3 length is 17 residues. The CDR3 DNA reads TGTGCCAGCAGCTTAGTCGCAGGACTCTCCTATAATTCACCCCTCCACTTT. Protein: CASSLVAGLSYNSPLHF.

The CDR3 sequence is CAWSDSRGLFSETQYF. CDR3 DNA: TGTGCCTGGAGTGATAGCAGGGGGTTGTTTTCGGAGACCCAGTACTTC. V is TRBV30 and J is TRBJ2-5, with TRBD1 identical over 7 bases. Unmatched junction bases numbered 13, after V lost 1 base and J lost 5 bases. This CDR3 has 16 residues. Germline V gene data show CDR1 as GTSNPN and CDR2 as SVGIG (reference sequence).

This chain joins TRBV6-5 and TRBJ1-2; 9 nucleotides align to TRBD1. The V gene's germline CDR1 is MNHEY and CDR2 SVGAGI. The CDR3 has 14 residues. The trim removed 7 bases at V and 0 bases at J, leaving 3 bases unmatched. CDR3 in amino acids: CASTRQGANYGYTF. DNA of the CDR3: TGTGCCAGCACTAGACAGGGGGCTAACTATGGCTACACCTTC.

The chain combines TRBV3-1 (or the pseudogene TRBV3-2) with TRBJ1-6; TRBD1 aligns across 10 bases. Germline CDR1 LGHDT, CDR2 YNNKEL (reference sequence). This CDR3 has 15 amino acids. V lost 5 bases, J lost 8 bases, and 6 bases stayed unmatched. The CDR3 region is CASSARDRGYSPLHF. The DNA for the CDR3 is TGTGCCAGCAGCGCCCGGGACAGGGGATATTCACCCCTCCACTTT.

This clone was observed once. The CDR3 coding sequence is TGTGCCTGGAGTGTAAGTGCTGATCAGCCCCAGCATTTT. Protein product: CAWSVSADQPQHF. The rearrangement joins TRBV30 to TRBJ1-5; no firm D call. The CDR3 consists of 13 residues. Germline values: CDR1 GTSNPN, CDR2 SVGIG (reference sequence). Trimming removed 0 bases from V and 5 bases from J, with 8 bases in between. The complete variable domain, with remaining parts taken from reference TRBV30 and TRBJ1-5, reads SQTIHQWPATLVQPVGSPLSLECTVEGTSNPNLYWYRQAAGRGLQLLFYSVGIGQISSEVPQNLSASRPQDRQFILSSKKLLLSDSGFYLCAWSVSADQPQHFGDGTRLSIL.

This clone has only one observation. V gene TRBV24-1 combines with J gene TRBJ2-1, with 9 bases that match TRBD1. The CDR3 runs to 21 residues. In germline, CDR1 is KGHDR, CDR2 SFDVKD. V shed 4 bases and J 7 bases; nucleotides not matched to a gene: 25. This CDR3 is CATSDRPGTGPTWGLQNEQFF. The DNA for the CDR3 is TGTGCCACCAGTGACCGCCCCGGGACAGGGCCTACTTGGGGATTACAGAATGAGCAGTTCTTC.

This clone is a singleton in its sample. The chain couples TRBV19 to TRBJ1-2; 7 nucleotides align to TRBD1. Germline lookup yields CDR1 LNHDA and CDR2 SQIVND (reference sequence). The CDR3 contains 15 residues. V was pared by 7 bases and J by 4 bases, with 12 bases of the junction left unmatched. The CDR3 DNA is TGTGCCAGTATGACCCGGTCAGGGGGTGGCTATGGCTACACCTTC. Its protein product is CASMTRSGGGYGYTF.

The chain carries TRBV9 and TRBJ2-1; D is possibly TRBD2 (6 bases). The CDR3 is 16 residues long. In germline, CDR1 is SGDLS, CDR2 YYNGEE. V was cut by 6 bases and J by 0 bases, with 16 bases left in between. The CDR3 loop reads CASNPSETSSYNEQFF. As DNA, the CDR3 is TGTGCCAGCAATCCATCAGAGACTAGCTCCTACAATGAGCAGTTCTTC.

The chain links TRBV6-5 to TRBJ2-7; D could derive from TRBD1 or TRBD2 (6 bases each). The CDR3 has 14 amino acids. Germline CDR1 reads MNHEY; CDR2 reads SVGAGI. Trimming took off 4 bases at V and 0 bases at J, with 10 bases between the two ends. CDR3 in amino acids: CASSLGGSSYEQYF. Written as DNA, the CDR3 is TGTGCCAGCAGTTTAGGGGGGAGCTCCTACGAGCAGTACTTC.

J is TRBJ2-5 and V is TRBV2, with 8 bases that match TRBD2. The CDR3 consists of 12 residues. The germline gives CDR1 SNHLY, CDR2 FYNNEI. The V segment lost 6 bases and the J segment 5 bases; nucleotides outside the gene matches: 2. In DNA, the CDR3 is TGTGCCAGCAGCCCGGGGGGGGAGACCCAGTACTTC. This sequence encodes CASSPGGETQYF.

The chain combines TRBV4-1 with TRBJ2-5, with D maybe TRBD2 (6 bases). V was clipped by 4 bases and J by 2 bases, with 8 bases between them. There are 13 residues in the CDR3. Germline values: CDR1 MGHRA, CDR2 YSYEKL. The CDR3 DNA reads TGCGCCAGCAGCCGGAGGGAACAAGAGACCCAGTACTTC. It encodes CASSRREQETQYF.

This rearrangement joins TRBV7-6 to TRBJ2-7; 10 positions agree with TRBD1. Germline trimming cut 3 bases from V and 2 bases from J; bases unmatched to any gene: 7. Germline V lookup: CDR1 SGHVS, CDR2 FNYEAQ. The CDR3 has 16 residues. The CDR3 protein is CASSLGRDRGAYEQYF. CDR3 DNA sequence: TGTGCCAGCAGCTTGGGCCGGGACAGGGGAGCCTACGAGCAGTACTTC.

This clone showed up just once. As DNA, the CDR3 is TGTGCCAGCAGTTACAAGGACAGGGGGTCTCATTCACCCCTCCACTTT. Amino acid sequence: CASSYKDRGSHSPLHF. V usage is TRBV27 and J usage is TRBJ1-6, with TRBD1 matching 10 bases. V was clipped by 4 bases and J by 8 bases; unmatched bases: 8. The CDR3 has 16 residues. The V gene's germline CDR1 is MNHEY and CDR2 SMNVEV (reference sequence).

CDR3 nucleotides: TGTGCCAGCAGCCGAGTGAACACTGAAGCTTTCTTT. Amino acid sequence: CASSRVNTEAFF. The chain employs TRBV7-8 and TRBJ1-1; D unresolved. The CDR3 totals 12 residues. Per germline, CDR1 SGHVS and CDR2 FQNEAQ. The germline V and J ends were trimmed by 5 bases and 0 bases, with 4 bases remaining between them. The entire variable domain, with the rest obtained from reference TRBV7-8 and TRBJ1-1, is as follows: GAGVSQSPRYKVAKRGQDVALRCDPISGHVSLFWYQQALGQGPEFLTYFQNEAQLDKSGLPSDRFFAERPEGSVSTLKIQRTQQEDSAVYLCASSRVNTEAFFGQGTRLTVV.

This sequence joins TRBV18 and TRBJ1-2, with 11 nucleotides matching TRBD1. In germline, CDR1 is KGHSH, CDR2 LQKENI. The V segment lost 5 bases and the J segment 6 bases; nucleotides outside the gene matches: 8. CDR3 length: 15 residues. This CDR3 reads CASSTQGQGVNGYTF. Written as DNA, the CDR3 is TGTGCCAGCTCAACCCAGGGACAGGGGGTGAATGGCTACACCTTC.

The CDR3: CASSLGLAGGETQYF. Here the CDR3 DNA reads TGTGCCAGCAGCTTGGGACTAGCGGGGGGTGAGACCCAGTACTTC. The chain recombines TRBV7-7 with TRBJ2-5, with 15 bases lining up with TRBD2. Germline CDR1 and CDR2: SSHAT and FNYEAQ (reference sequence). The CDR3 length is 15 residues. V lost 3 bases, J lost 5 bases, and 1 base stayed unmatched.

The chain joins TRBV29-1 to TRBJ1-2; D uncertain. V was shortened by 2 bases and J by 8 bases, with 15 bases between the two germline ends. CDR3 size: 13 residues. In germline, CDR1 is SQVTM, CDR2 ANQGSEA. The CDR3 DNA is TGCAGCGTTGAAAGTTGGGAGAGAGTCGGCTACACCTTC. Translated, it gives CSVESWERVGYTF. The variable domain in full, completed from reference TRBV29-1 and TRBJ1-2, reads SAVISQKPSRDICQRGTSLTIQCQVDSQVTMMFWYRQQPGQSLTLIATANQGSEATYESGFVIDKFPISRPNLTFSTLTVSNMSPEDSSIYLCSVESWERVGYTFGSGTRLTVV.

J is TRBJ1-1 and V is TRBV12-5; 7 bases are a match to TRBD1. CDR1 LGHNT and CDR2 FRNRAP come from the germline V gene. CDR3 length: 14 amino acids. J gave up 4 bases and V 6 bases, and 8 bases lay outside the gene matches. The chain's CDR3 is CASGRQGLGTEAFF. CDR3 DNA sequence: TGTGCTAGTGGGAGACAGGGATTAGGCACTGAAGCTTTCTTT.

The chain carries TRBV2 and TRBJ1-1, with D tentatively TRBD1 (5 bases). This CDR3 spans 12 amino acids. Germline CDR1 and CDR2: SNHLY and FYNNEI. V was trimmed by 10 bases and J by 7 bases, leaving 16 bases between them. The CDR3 DNA is TGTGCCACCCGAGGCGGGGGTGTTGAAGCTTTCTTT. This encodes CATRGGGVEAFF.

The V gene is TRBV2, the J gene TRBJ1-5; 9 positions match TRBD1. The germline CDR1 and CDR2 sequences are SNHLY and FYNNEI. The CDR3 runs 16 residues. Trimming cost V 8 bases and J 1 base; bases outside gene matches: 9. This CDR3 reads CASATAGTGSNQPQHF. DNA of the CDR3: TGTGCCAGCGCGACAGCCGGGACAGGGAGCAATCAGCCCCAGCATTTT.

This clone has just one count. This chain links TRBV7-3 with TRBJ2-3; 8 nucleotides match TRBD1. The CDR3 sequence is 14 residues long. Germline trimming cut 5 bases from V and 5 bases from J; bases unmatched to any gene: 6. Looked up from germline, CDR1 is SGHTA and CDR2 is FQGTGA. The CDR3 region has the DNA TGTGCCAGCAGCATTGGACAGGGTGTAGATACGCAGTATTTT. It encodes CASSIGQGVDTQYF.

The J gene is TRBJ1-3, the V gene TRBV7-9; TRBD1 is a possible D gene (5 bases). Trimming took 2 bases from V and 5 from J, leaving 10 bases between them. The CDR3 is 14 residues long. CDR1 and CDR2 from the germline V gene are SEHNR and FQNEAQ (reference sequence). This CDR3 reads CASSLTGPRNTIYF. CDR3 coding DNA: TGTGCCAGCAGCTTAACAGGTCCCCGAAACACCATATATTTT.

CDR3 DNA sequence: TGTGCCAGTAGTATAGCGGGCAGGGGAAGACGGGATACGCAGTATTTT. Residues: CASSIAGRGRRDTQYF. V gene TRBV19 combines with J gene TRBJ2-3; TRBD1 might be the D (6 bases). This CDR3 is 16 amino acids long. With 1 base removed from V and 6 bases from J, the gap between germline ends came to 17 bases. The V gene's germline CDR1 is LNHDA and CDR2 SQIVND (reference sequence). Combining the CDR3 with reference TRBV19 and TRBJ2-3 gives the whole variable domain DGGITQSPKYLFRKEGQNVTLSCEQNLNHDAMYWYRQDPGQGLRLIYYSQIVNDFQKGDIAEGYSVSREKKESFPLTVTSAQKNPTAFYLCASSIAGRGRRDTQYFGPGTRLTVL.

The chain recombines TRBV20-1 with TRBJ2-3; 8 nucleotides agree with TRBD2. After removal of 3 bases from V and 2 bases from J, the junction contained 4 bases not matched to a gene. CDR3 size: 14 residues. The germline CDR1 and CDR2 sequences are DFQATT and SNEGSKA (reference sequence). CDR3 in DNA: TGCAGTGCTAGTGACGGGGGGGTCACAGATACGCAGTATTTT. It is translated as CSASDGGVTDTQYF.

This chain uses TRBV11-2 with TRBJ1-1; D is perhaps TRBD1 (6 bases). Between the trimmed V and J ends, which lost 5 bases and 7 bases, there was a span of 20 bases. Per the germline V gene, CDR1 is SGHAT and CDR2 is FQNNGV. The CDR3 sequence is 15 residues long. CDR3 bases: TGTGCCAGCAGCCCTAGGGGGGGGCAGGGAGATGAAGCTTTCTTT. This translates into CASSPRGGQGDEAFF.

V and J are TRBV10-3 and TRBJ1-2; D ambiguous. The CDR3 has 13 amino acids. Germline lookup yields CDR1 ENHRY and CDR2 SYGVKD. Trimming pared 8 bases from V and 1 base from J, leaving 11 bases between. CDR3 protein: CAIGSAGNYGYTF. The CDR3 DNA reads as TGTGCCATCGGGTCGGCCGGTAACTATGGCTACACCTTC.